This TCR beta chain was sequenced during a study of shared clonotypes between healthy human individuals. For the study at large: The donors, two women and a few men, were aged 18 to 49.

Study-level results: Clonotype sharing among the donors was expected to vary with sequencing depth.

This clone was detected once. What it recognizes is unknown. Naive CD8 cells lacked CD45RO and underwent positive selection for CCR7, leaving out terminally differentiated effector memory CD45RA+ cells. Several immunoSEQ plates held equal portions of the genomic DNA taken from each subset. Template for every sorted-subset replicate PCR totaled about 0.2 ug DNA, about 30,000 T cell genomes. The protocol was immunoSEQ multiplex PCR, while the TCRdb copy is restricted to in-frame clones and leaves out a portion. The sample yields about 2 million clones, just under 95% seen once. This receptor was identified in a man between 18 and 29 years old in good health. Sequencing was done on a sample of naive CD8+ T cells sorted from blood.

In DNA form, the CDR3 reads TGTGCCAGCAGTTTGATAGGGTATTCACCCCTCCACTTT. Residues: CASSLIGYSPLHF. The rearrangement links TRBV27 to TRBJ1-6, with no clear D. V lost 3 bases to trimming and J lost 8 bases, with 8 bases between them. CDR3 length equals 13 residues. Germline V lookup: CDR1 MNHEY, CDR2 SMNVEV (reference sequence).